The T cell receptor (beta chain) described here comes from a study of PD-L1 blockade in urothelial cancer. Study details: About 90% of the 29 patients were men with bladder-origin urothelial cancer. Researchers found blood samples held a median of roughly 140,000 T cells. The authors examined blood 3 weeks (second dose) and 6 weeks after treatment start. Notes on the study in general: Tumor-associated clones in the blood of durable-benefit patients grew more at 3 weeks.

The CDR3 extends over 12 amino acids. Germline CDR1 is SGHRS and CDR2 is YFSETQ. Trimming pared 0 bases from V and 3 bases from J, leaving 4 bases between. As to this clone: Its antigen remains unknown.

Generated by immunoSEQ multiplex PCR, the TCRdb table keeps only in-frame clones and is missing some. The sample yields about 84,000 clones, roughly 80% seen once. The chain uses TRBV5-1 and TRBJ2-7; D remains ambiguous. This sequence originates from a man between 65 and 80 years old with urothelial cancer. The source was PBMCs, collected around atezolizumab (anti-PD-L1) treatment. The CDR3 loop is CASSLVGYEQYF. The CDR3 DNA is TGCGCCAGCAGCTTGGTCGGCTACGAGCAGTACTTC.